This TCR beta chain was recovered during a study of T cells in Graves' hyperthyroidism and ophthalmopathy. Whole-study results and caveats: Ophthalmopathy was distinguished from stable hyperthyroidism by 13 V-J signatures.

The CDR3 has 14 amino acids. Trimming took off 1 base at V and 2 bases at J, with 9 bases between the two ends. Germline CDR1 and CDR2: SGHTA and FQGNSA. This clonotype was seen ten or more times. The antigen remains undetermined. RNA transcripts were the template for amplifying TCR beta CDR3 regions. The TCR CDR3 first-round RT-PCR relied on the HTBI primer set. MiXCR, run by TCRdb on the multiplex PCR reads, gives a single entry per CDR3 protein. Here the sample spans approximately 600,000 distinct CDR3 sequences, around 20% being singletons. This chain links TRBV7-2 with TRBJ2-7; weak D call: TRBD2 (6 bases). The sample was blood. The sequence was obtained from a man younger than 40 with Graves' ophthalmopathy. CDR3 coding DNA: TGTGCCAGCAGCTTAGGCGGGGCAACCTACGAGCAGTACTTC. This codes for CASSLGGATYEQYF.